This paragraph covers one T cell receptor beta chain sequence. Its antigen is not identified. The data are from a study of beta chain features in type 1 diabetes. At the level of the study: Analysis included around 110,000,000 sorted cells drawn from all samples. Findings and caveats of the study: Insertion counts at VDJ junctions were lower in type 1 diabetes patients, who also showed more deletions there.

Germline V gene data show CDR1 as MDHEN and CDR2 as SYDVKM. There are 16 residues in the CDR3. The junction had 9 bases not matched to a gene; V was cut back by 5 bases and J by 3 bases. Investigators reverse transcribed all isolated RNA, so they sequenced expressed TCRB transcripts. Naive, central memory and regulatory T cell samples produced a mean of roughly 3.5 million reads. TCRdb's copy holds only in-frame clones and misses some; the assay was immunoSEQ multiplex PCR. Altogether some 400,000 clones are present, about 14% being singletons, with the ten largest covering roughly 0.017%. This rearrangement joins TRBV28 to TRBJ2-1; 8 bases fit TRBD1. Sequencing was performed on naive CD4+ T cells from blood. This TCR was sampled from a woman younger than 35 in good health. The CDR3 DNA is TGTGCCAGCAGTCAGACAGGGGCCATCTTCTACAATGAGCAGTTCTTC. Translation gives CASSQTGAIFYNEQFF.